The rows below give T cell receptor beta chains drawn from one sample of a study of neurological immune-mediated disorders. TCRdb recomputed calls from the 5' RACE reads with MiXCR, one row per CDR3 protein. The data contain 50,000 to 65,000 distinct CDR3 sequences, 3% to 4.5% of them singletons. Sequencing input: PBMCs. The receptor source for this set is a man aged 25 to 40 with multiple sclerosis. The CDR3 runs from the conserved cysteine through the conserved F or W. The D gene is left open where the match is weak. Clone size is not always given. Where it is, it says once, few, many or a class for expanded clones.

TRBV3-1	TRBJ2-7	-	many	CASSQDWAGYEQYF	TGTGCCAGCAGCCAAGATTGGGCAGGCTACGAGCAGTACTTC
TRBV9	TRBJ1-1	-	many	CASSAQVQETEAFF	TGTGCCAGCAGCGCGCAGGTTCAGGAAACTGAAGCTTTCTTT
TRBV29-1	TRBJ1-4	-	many	CSVVVQVNEKLFF	TGCAGCGTTGTAGTTCAAGTTAATGAAAAACTGTTTTTT
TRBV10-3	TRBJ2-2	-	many	CAITKQGSNGELFF	TGTGCCATCACAAAACAGGGTTCGAACGGGGAGCTGTTTTTT
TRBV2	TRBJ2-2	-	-	CASRARASNTGELFF	TGTGCCAGCAGAGCTCGGGCTTCGAACACCGGGGAGCTGTTTTTT
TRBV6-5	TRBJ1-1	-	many	CASSYEANTEAFF	TGTGCCAGCAGTTATGAGGCGAACACTGAAGCTTTCTTT
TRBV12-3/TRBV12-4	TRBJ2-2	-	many	CASSFGGTGELFF	TGTGCCAGCAGTTTTGGGGGCACCGGGGAGCTGTTTTTT
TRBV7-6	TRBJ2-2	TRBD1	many	CASSPDRGTDTGELFF	TGTGCCAGCAGCCCAGACAGGGGTACGGACACCGGGGAGCTGTTTTTT
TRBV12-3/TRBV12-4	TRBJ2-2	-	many	CASSLARGGLGELFF	TGTGCCAGCAGTTTAGCGCGTGGGGGCCTCGGGGAGCTGTTTTTT
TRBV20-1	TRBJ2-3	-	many	CSARDGSSRSDTQYF	TGCAGTGCTAGAGATGGGTCTAGCAGGTCGGATACGCAGTATTTT